A single TCR beta chain is shown here with its context. Its antigen is not known. The source of the sample is a study of blood T cells in healthy people across ages. The germline gives CDR1 MGHRA, CDR2 YSYEKL. V lost 5 bases and J lost 3, with 17 bases in between. CDR3 length: 15 amino acids. Findings of the study overall: It was not known whether donors were CMV positive (a possible confounder of expanded clonotype changes). Comparison with aged donors showed that long-lived donors had more naive CD4+ cells and higher diversity.

Per sample, extraction of total RNA gave at least 5 micrograms in every case. Then a second PCR, running about 6 to 12 cycles, was carried out with a sample-barcoded 5' primer and a J-beta primer mix. TCRdb processed the 5' RACE reads anew with MiXCR; each CDR3 protein has one entry. Among approximately 600,000 distinct CDR3 sequences listed, roughly 58% were seen once. Sequencing input: blood. This TCR came from a man aged 55 to 69 in good health. This sequence joins TRBV4-1 and TRBJ2-7; D unresolved. The CDR3 is CASSVRQGPNYEQYF. CDR3 sequence (DNA): TGCGCCAGCAGCGTAAGACAAGGGCCCAACTACGAGCAGTACTTC.